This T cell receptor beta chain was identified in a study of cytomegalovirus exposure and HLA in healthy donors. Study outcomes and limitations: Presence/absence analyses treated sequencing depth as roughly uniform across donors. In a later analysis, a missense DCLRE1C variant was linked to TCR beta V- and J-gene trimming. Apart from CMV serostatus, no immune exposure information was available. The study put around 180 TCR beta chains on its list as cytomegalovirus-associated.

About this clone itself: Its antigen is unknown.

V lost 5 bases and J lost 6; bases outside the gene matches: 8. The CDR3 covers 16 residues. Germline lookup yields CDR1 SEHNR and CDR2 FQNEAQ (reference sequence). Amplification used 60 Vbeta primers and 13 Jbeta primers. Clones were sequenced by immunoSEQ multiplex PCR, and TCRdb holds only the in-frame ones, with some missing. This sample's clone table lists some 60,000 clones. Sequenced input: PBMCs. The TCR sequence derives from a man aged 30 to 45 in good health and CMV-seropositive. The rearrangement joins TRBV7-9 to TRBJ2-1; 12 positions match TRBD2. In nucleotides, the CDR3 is TGTGCCAGCAGCGTCGGACTAGCGGGGAGGAGCAATGAGCAGTTCTTC. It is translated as CASSVGLAGRSNEQFF.